The clone carrying this T cell receptor (beta chain) has a handful of counts. Its antigen is as yet unknown. This CDR3 comprises 14 residues. V lost 5 bases and J lost 5; bases outside the gene matches: 5. Germline CDR1 SEHNR, CDR2 FQNEAQ (reference sequence). The entry originates in a study of beta chain features in type 1 diabetes. Sorting of CD4+ naive, central memory, regulatory and stem cell-like memory cells was performed via CD45RO/CCR7/CD25/CD127/CD95/CD27. Each population that was sorted was more than 95% pure. Study-wide points: Type 1 diabetes patients had moderately but significantly shorter TCRB CDR3s in all four CD4+ subsets.

The sequenced template was cDNA made from the entire isolated RNA. Produced via immunoSEQ multiplex PCR; TCRdb's table is partial and in-frame only. The sample gives a few hundred thousand clones, 20% to 25% of which show up once; around 0.011% is in the top ten. The gene calls are TRBV7-9 and TRBJ1-4; 7 bases fit TRBD1. The sample consisted of naive CD4+ T cells from blood. This TCR was sampled from a woman younger than 45 with type 1 diabetes. The CDR3 spells CASSVDRRNEKLFF. The CDR3 bases are TGTGCCAGCAGCGTGGACAGGAGAAATGAAAAACTGTTTTTT.